This entry concerns a single T cell receptor (beta chain). The table lists this clonotype with a few counts. What antigen it recognizes has not been identified. Qualities for individual bases were not recorded, and no much larger clone is one base off. Interpreted using the paper, the time point label stands for: persistent/refractory GD, antithyroid drugs over 5 years with positive TRAb. RNA was extracted from PBMCs in TRIzol for both TCR sequencing and RNA sequencing. Graves' disease was diagnosed according to American Thyroid Association guidelines. The patients came from an endocrinology department in Xi'an, China. Each patient gave approximately 8.8 milliliters of peripheral blood, collected in an EDTA anticoagulant tube. Ficoll Paque Plus density gradient separation was used to isolate PBMCs, and no further T cell sorting was performed. An Agilent 2100 Bioanalyzer and agarose gel were used to check RNA quality, and a NanoDrop 2000 was used to measure RNA concentration.

The library relied on multiplex PCR. The sequencer listed for this sample is Illumina HiSeq 4000. To build TCR beta libraries, CDR3 regions were amplified by Arm-PCR using iRepertoire HTBI primers. PCR products were gel purified before sequencing. In the authors' own workflow: Across samples, 60 to 75 TRBV and roughly 15 TRBJ segments were identified and used for gene usage analysis of CDR3 amino acid clonotypes. Filtered high-quality paired reads were merged into contigs using COPE and FqMerger. BLAST was used to align contigs to IMGT TRBV, TRBD and TRBJ reference genes, and CDR3 was defined according to IMGT. Clonotypes above 0.1% frequency were classified as highly expanded clones. Repertoire diversity was measured by Shannon entropy, and V-J evenness by the Gini coefficient. Public clonotypes were defined as clonotypes shared by more than one individual. The public sequencing data were trimmed at Q25 with fastp and processed into clonotypes with MiXCR by TCRdb, which kept only in-frame beta chains. Identical CDR3 proteins give one entry, which carries the most common genes and DNA. These V and J calls rely on TCRdb rather than the paper's analysis. In this sample the table shows 650,000 to 700,000 distinct CDR3 sequences, about 30% of which occur a single time. The ten largest make up around 40% of the sample.

The source of the sample is a study of regulatory T cells in long-lasting Graves disease (dated by TCRdb to the early 2020s). Describing the broader study: Persistent Graves' disease was defined as antithyroid drug treatment for over 5 years with persistently positive TSH receptor autoantibodies. Peripheral blood TCR sequencing and RNA sequencing compared persistent Graves' disease patients with newly diagnosed Graves' disease patients. The study took place in China and was registered as a clinical trial. A total of 33 samples were covered by TCR sequencing, comprising some 13 persistent and approximately 20 newly diagnosed Graves' disease patients. Antithyroid drugs had been taken for roughly 10 years on average by persistent Graves' disease patients in the clinical cohort.

V is shortened by 3 bases, J by 5 bases, and the region joining them spans 13 bases. The CDR3 runs 14 residues from the cysteine to the phenylalanine. Kept here is only the CDR3 DNA, which spans 42 bases and is read in frame from base 1. On the study overall, not on this receptor specifically: Only the TCR beta chain was sequenced and analyzed. Only peripheral blood was studied, because thyroid tissue, the primary lesion, was inaccessible. A larger number of public clonotypes was shared among persistent patients (about 2,700) than among newly diagnosed patients (around 880). TRBV28, TRBJ1-2 and TRBJ2-5 were preferentially used in persistent disease, while TRBV20-1 and TRBJ2-1 were favored in newly diagnosed disease. As a limitation, the authors acknowledged that the small sample size may reduce accuracy. Compared with newly diagnosed patients, persistent Graves' disease patients had lower TCR Shannon entropy and fewer highly expanded clones, which suggests clonal expansion.

In this chain, TRBV12-3 or TRBV12-4 is recombined with TRBJ1-1; no confident D gene assignment can be made. Sequencing used peripheral blood mononuclear cells (PBMCs), obtained when the disease was refractory, from a patient treated with antithyroid drugs. This TCR was recovered from a female donor with Graves disease. The DNA is TGTGCCAGCAGTTTCGTCCCGGGAATAACTGAAGCTTTCTTT. The resulting protein is CASSFVPGITEAFF.